Sequencing of this T cell receptor (beta chain) was carried out in a study of brain metastases from non-small cell lung cancer. Repertoires were generated with immunoSEQ multiplex PCR, while TCRdb's copy carries only in-frame clones and drops some. This table has some 1,600 clones, 75% to 85% appearing once. Trimming cost V 2 bases and J 3 bases, with 8 bases left between them. The germline V gene encodes CDR1 GTSNPN and CDR2 SVGIG (reference sequence). The CDR3 contains 13 residues. To note about this clone: Antigen: not known. Other DNA sequences in the same sample also yield this CDR3.

Study outcomes and limitations: Expanded T-cell clones appeared in around 58% of brain metastases over primaries. Brain metastases had lower T-cell infiltration than primary tumors.

The genes are TRBV30 and TRBJ1-5; D remains unclear. The source of this sequence is a donor at least 40 years old with non-small cell lung cancer. The sequenced sample consisted of tissue from a brain metastasis. The CDR3 is CAWSPQANQPQHF. CDR3 bases: TGTGCCTGGAGTCCCCAGGCCAATCAGCCCCAGCATTTT.